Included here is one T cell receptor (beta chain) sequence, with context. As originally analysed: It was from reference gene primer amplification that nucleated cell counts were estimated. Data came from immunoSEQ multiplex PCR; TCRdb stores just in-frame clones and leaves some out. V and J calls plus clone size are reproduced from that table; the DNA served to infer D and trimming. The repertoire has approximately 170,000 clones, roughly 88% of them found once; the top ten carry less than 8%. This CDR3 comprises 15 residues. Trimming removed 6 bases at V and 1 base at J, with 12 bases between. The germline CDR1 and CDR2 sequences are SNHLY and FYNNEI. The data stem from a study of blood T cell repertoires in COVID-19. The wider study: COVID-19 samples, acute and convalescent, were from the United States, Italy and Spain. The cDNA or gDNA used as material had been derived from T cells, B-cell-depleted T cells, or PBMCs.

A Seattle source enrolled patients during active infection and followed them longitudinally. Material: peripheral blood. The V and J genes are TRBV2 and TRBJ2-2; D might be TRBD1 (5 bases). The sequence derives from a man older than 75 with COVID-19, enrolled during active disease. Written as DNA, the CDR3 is TGTGCCAGCAGGGACACCAACTTGAACACCGGGGAGCTGTTTTTT. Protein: CASRDTNLNTGELFF.